Listed below are T cell receptor beta chains from one sample, sequenced in a study of cytomegalovirus exposure and HLA in healthy donors. The data were produced by immunoSEQ multiplex PCR, yet TCRdb's version contains in-frame clones alone and is incomplete. Found here are more than 70,000 clones, approximately 67% of them singletons; the top ten hold 7.6%. Sequenced input: PBMCs. These receptors all come from a man aged 40-55 years in good health and CMV-seropositive. Each CDR3 is given with its conserved first and last residue. The order of the fields is J gene, clone size, V gene, D gene, CDR3 DNA, CDR3 protein. A D gene is named only where the DNA matches it firmly. The size of a clone is reported for some rows only, either as once, few or many, or as a class for expanded clones.

>TRBJ1-5|-|TRBV6-5|TRBD1
TGTGCCAGCAGTCTGACAGGGAGACAGCCCCAGCATTTT
CASSLTGRQPQHF
>TRBJ2-1|-|TRBV6-6|TRBD2
TGTGCCAGCAGCCAACTAGCGGACTCCTACAATGAGCAGTTCTTC
CASSQLADSYNEQFF
>TRBJ1-5|few|TRBV7-2|-
TGTGCCAGCAGCATCCAGGGAAATAGCAATCAGCCCCAGCATTTT
CASSIQGNSNQPQHF
>TRBJ1-2|-|TRBV28|-
TGTGCCAGCAGTTTCGGGGTCTATGGCTACACCTTC
CASSFGVYGYTF
>TRBJ1-2|-|TRBV2|-
TGTGCCAGCAGTGTGGAGGAGTGGGTTTATGGCTACACCTTC
CASSVEEWVYGYTF
>TRBJ1-5|-|TRBV2|-
TGTGCCAGCAGTGAGGGGAGGCTTGACAGTCAGCCCCAGCATTTT
CASSEGRLDSQPQHF
>TRBJ1-4|-|TRBV5-1|TRBD1
TGCGCCAGCAGGACGGGACAGGGGGCGGTGACGGAAAAACTGTTTTTT
CASRTGQGAVTEKLFF
>TRBJ1-2|-|TRBV4-3|-
TGCGCCAGCAGCCAAGAGGTACAGGGCATCGGTTATGGCTACACCTTC
CASSQEVQGIGYGYTF
>TRBJ2-7|-|TRBV29-1|TRBD1
TGCAGCGTTGAAACAACAGGGGCGTTATACGAGCAGTACTTC
CSVETTGALYEQYF
>TRBJ2-2|-|TRBV5-1|TRBD2
TGCGCCAGCAGCCCCTACGGGGGGGAAGGTGGGGAGCTGTTTTTT
CASSPYGGEGGELFF
>TRBJ1-1|once|TRBV6-5|-
TGTGCCAGCAGTTACTCCTGGACTCTGAACACTGAAGCTTTCTTT
CASSYSWTLNTEAFF
>TRBJ2-5|once|TRBV7-7|TRBD1
TGTGCTAGCAGCTTAATGGTGACAGGGGAAGAGACCCAGTACTTC
CASSLMVTGEETQYF
>TRBJ2-3|-|TRBV29-1|TRBD2
TGCAGCGTTTCGGAGCCAGCGGGAGGGACAGATACGCAGTATTTT
CSVSEPAGGTDTQYF
>TRBJ1-2|-|TRBV4-3|-
TGCGCCAGCAGCCAAGATCTAGACCGTCCCTATGGCTACACCTTC
CASSQDLDRPYGYTF
>TRBJ1-1|few|TRBV28|TRBD1
TGTGCCAGCAGTGTGGGACAGGGGTCGGCCACTGAAGCTTTCTTT
CASSVGQGSATEAFF
>TRBJ2-5|-|TRBV29-1|TRBD2
TGCAGCGCGCCCCTAGCGGGAGTTCGGGAGACCCAGTACTTC
CSAPLAGVRETQYF
>TRBJ1-1|-|TRBV10-3|-
TGTGCCATCAGTGAGAACGTGGGGGGGGGCACTGAAGCTTTCTTT
CAISENVGGGTEAFF
>TRBJ2-1|-|TRBV29-1|TRBD1
TGCAGCGTTAGGACAGGGATTTCCTACAATGAGCAGTTCTTC
CSVRTGISYNEQFF
>TRBJ2-1|-|TRBV5-1|-
TGCGCCAGCAGCTTGGTGGCGGAGGGGTGGGGTGAGCAGTTCTTC
CASSLVAEGWGEQFF
>TRBJ2-7|-|TRBV25-1|TRBD1
TGTGCCAGCAGTGGCCAGGGGGCAATCGTCCACGAGCAGTACTTC
CASSGQGAIVHEQYF
>TRBJ2-4|-|TRBV5-1|TRBD1
TGCGCCAGCAGCTGGACAGGGGAGGACCAAAACATTCAGTACTTC
CASSWTGEDQNIQYF
>TRBJ1-5|few|TRBV6-5|-
TGTGCCAGCAAGCAGACAGGCCGTTTGGATCAGCCCCAGCATTTT
CASKQTGRLDQPQHF
>TRBJ2-3|-|TRBV6-1|-
TGTGCCAGCACGTGGGGAACGGGGGCAGATACGCAGTATTTT
CASTWGTGADTQYF
>TRBJ1-3|few|TRBV19|-
TGTGCCAGCGCACAAGACTCTGGAAACACCATATATTTT
CASAQDSGNTIYF
>TRBJ1-1|-|TRBV9|-
TGTGCCAGCAGCGTAGACCCGGCTACAGGGACAAACACTGAAGCTTTCTTT
CASSVDPATGTNTEAFF
>TRBJ1-1|-|TRBV28|-
TGTGCCAGCAGTCCCGGGACTCTTTACACTGAAGCTTTCTTT
CASSPGTLYTEAFF
>TRBJ2-1|-|TRBV9|TRBD1
TGTGCCAGCACCGCAGGGGGCAATGAGCAGTTCTTC
CASTAGGNEQFF
>TRBJ1-6|-|TRBV4-3|TRBD1
TGCGCCAGCAGCCAAACGCACAGGGGGCCGGGAAATTCACCCCTCCACTTT
CASSQTHRGPGNSPLHF
>TRBJ2-4|-|TRBV2|-
TGTGCCAGCAGTGAAGCGGGAGCGGCCAAAAACATTCAGTACTTC
CASSEAGAAKNIQYF
>TRBJ1-3|few|TRBV19|-
TGTGCCAGTATTCAGGGTGTCTCTGGAAACACCATATATTTT
CASIQGVSGNTIYF
>TRBJ1-2|-|TRBV28|TRBD1
TGTGCCAGCCTCACCCTTACACAGGGGGCCTCATCTCGCACCTTC
CASLTLTQGASSRTF
>TRBJ2-7|-|TRBV2|-
TGTGCCAGCAGTGGAGGGGGGACAGCCTCCTACGAGCAGTACTTC
CASSGGGTASYEQYF
>TRBJ2-7|-|TRBV5-1|-
TGCGCCAGCAGCTTGGGGCGGACAGCAGCCTACGAGCAGTACTTC
CASSLGRTAAYEQYF
>TRBJ1-1|few|TRBV5-6|-
TGTGCCAGCAGCTTTGGGCGACGGTTGAACACTGAAGCTTTCTTT
CASSFGRRLNTEAFF
>TRBJ2-1|-|TRBV5-1|-
TGCGCCAGCAGCTTGGTATTTACCGGGAAGTCCTACAATGAGCAGTTCTTC
CASSLVFTGKSYNEQFF
>TRBJ2-1|-|TRBV27|TRBD2
TGTGCCAGCAGTTTATTTCCTCTAGCGGGAGGGCCCAATGAGCAGTTCTTC
CASSLFPLAGGPNEQFF
>TRBJ2-5|-|TRBV13|-
TGTGCCAGCAGCTTAGAGCGAGAGACCCAGTACTTC
CASSLERETQYF
>TRBJ2-4|-|TRBV15|TRBD1
TGTGCCACCAGCAGAGGGGACAGGCAAGAAAACATTCAGTACTTC
CATSRGDRQENIQYF
>TRBJ2-1|-|TRBV5-1|TRBD1
TGCGCCAGCAGCTTGGGAGACAGGGGGCTTCGGGATGAGCAGTTCTTC
CASSLGDRGLRDEQFF
>TRBJ1-4|few|TRBV27|-
TGTGCCAGCAGTTTAATGCACCCAACTAGGGAAAAACTGTTTTTT
CASSLMHPTREKLFF
>TRBJ2-1|-|TRBV7-6|TRBD2
TGTGCCAGCAGCTTTAGCGGGAGGGCCGTTGAGCAGTTCTTC
CASSFSGRAVEQFF
>TRBJ2-7|few|TRBV4-3|TRBD2
TGCGCCAGCAGCCAAGGTGTTAGCGGGTCTGACGAGCAGTACTTC
CASSQGVSGSDEQYF
>TRBJ1-6|-|TRBV6-5|-
TGTGCCAGCAGTGTACAGTTGAATTCACCCCTCCACTTT
CASSVQLNSPLHF
>TRBJ1-1|-|TRBV5-5|-
TGTGCCAGCAGCTCGAGGGTAAACACTGAAGCTTTCTTT
CASSSRVNTEAFF
>TRBJ2-2|-|TRBV7-9|TRBD1
TGTGCCAGCAGCTTAGCTCAGGGGGCGAATACCGGGGAGCTGTTTTTT
CASSLAQGANTGELFF
>TRBJ1-1|-|TRBV7-3|-
TGTGCCAGCAGCTTAACATCCAGTGAGAACACTGAAGCTTTCTTT
CASSLTSSENTEAFF
>TRBJ2-7|-|TRBV7-2|-
TGTGCCAGCAGCCTTGGACAACTATACGAGCAGTACTTC
CASSLGQLYEQYF
>TRBJ1-1|-|TRBV10-3|-
TGTGCCATCGTCCGGGAGCAGAACACTGAAGCTTTCTTT
CAIVREQNTEAFF
>TRBJ2-7|once|TRBV28|TRBD1
TGTGCCAGCCTCAGCGGAGGGACAGGGTCCGAGCAGTACTTC
CASLSGGTGSEQYF
>TRBJ2-5|-|TRBV28|-
TGTGCCAGCAGCTCCGCCGCCACCGACGGGTGGGTAGAGACCCAGTACTTC
CASSSAATDGWVETQYF
>TRBJ2-7|-|TRBV6-1|-
TGTGCCAGCAGTGATCCCGTCGACAGCCTCTACGAGCAGTACTTC
CASSDPVDSLYEQYF
>TRBJ2-5|-|TRBV2|-
TGTGCCAGCAGTAGGACTAACCAAGAGACCCAGTACTTC
CASSRTNQETQYF
>TRBJ1-1|-|TRBV5-4|-
TGTGCCAGCAGCTGGGCACAGGGACCTGAAGCTTTCTTT
CASSWAQGPEAFF
>TRBJ1-5|-|TRBV15|-
TGTGCCACCAGCAGGGGGGGAAGTGGTCAGCCCCAGCATTTT
CATSRGGSGQPQHF
>TRBJ1-1|-|TRBV6-1|-
TGTGCCAGCAGTGCCGGGGTCACTGAAGCTTTCTTT
CASSAGVTEAFF